The 18 T cell receptor beta chains below were found in one sample sequenced in a study of T cell responses to AZD1222 COVID-19 vaccine (dated by TCRdb to the early 2020s). The method was the immunoSEQ multiplex PCR assay. Not all clones reach the TCRdb copy of this immuneACCESS table, which keeps in-frame sequences only. Checked studies attribute under half of the gap to unresolved V genes and leave the rest unexplained. This sample has around 140,000 clones in its table, and about 89% of those were observed once. The ten largest make up 4.5% to 6% of the sample. The sample's time point label, decoded: baseline before first vaccination. This specimen consisted of peripheral blood, obtained on day 0 of AZD1222 vaccination. The receptor set was obtained from an adult in good health.

The V call is TRBV7-9, the J call TRBJ1-6; no definite D call. CDR3 length equals 14 residues. Deletions cut 1 base from V and 7 bases from J, with 8 bases between. CDR1 and CDR2 (germline): SEHNR, FQNEAQ (reference sequence). The CDR3 coding sequence is TGTGCCAGCAGCTTAGGTACTCCGAATTCACCCCTCCACTTT. Translated: CASSLGTPNSPLHF.

The rearrangement joins TRBV5-1 to TRBJ1-1; D remains ambiguous. V was trimmed by 3 bases and J by 8 bases, leaving 11 bases between them. Germline CDR1 is SGHRS and CDR2 is YFSETQ. The length of the CDR3 is 12 residues. The CDR3 DNA is TGCGCCAGCAGCTCAGACGGCCCAGAAGCTTTCTTT. This translates into CASSSDGPEAFF.

J is TRBJ1-6 and V is TRBV9; TRBD1 agrees at 7 bases. V shed 4 bases and J 7 bases; nucleotides not matched to a gene: 8. The CDR3 covers 15 residues. CDR1 and CDR2 (germline): SGDLS, YYNGEE. The CDR3 here is CASSTRQGGNSPLHF. In nucleotides, the CDR3 is TGTGCCAGCAGCACGCGACAGGGAGGGAATTCACCCCTCCACTTT.

The genes are TRBV2 and TRBJ1-1; tentatively, D is TRBD1 (5 bases). CDR3 size: 14 residues. V dropped 8 bases and J dropped 3 bases, with 16 bases sitting between them. The germline V gene encodes CDR1 SNHLY and CDR2 FYNNEI. The CDR3 here is CASVGLIGDTEAFF. For the CDR3, the DNA is TGTGCCAGCGTCGGGCTAATAGGGGACACTGAAGCTTTCTTT.

This clone came up once. The chain uses TRBV5-6 and TRBJ1-2; 12 bases match TRBD1. This CDR3 is built from 16 residues. Germline CDR1 reads SGHDT; CDR2 reads YYEEEE. J was trimmed by 8 bases and V by 4 bases; bases with no gene match: 12. CDR3 amino acids: CASSRKRGQGALGYTF. CDR3 DNA: TGTGCCAGCAGCCGGAAAAGGGGACAGGGGGCGCTGGGCTACACCTTC. Based on the CDR3 plus reference TRBV5-6 and TRBJ1-2, the full variable domain is DAGVTQSPTHLIKTRGQQVTLRCSPKSGHDTVSWYQQALGQGPQFIFQYYEEEERQRGNFPDRFSGHQFPNYSSELNVNALLLGDSALYLCASSRKRGQGALGYTFGSGTRLTVV.

This clone was seen just once. This chain joins TRBV5-1 and TRBJ2-3, with D maybe TRBD1 (5 bases). The CDR3 has 16 residues. Trimming pared 4 bases from V and 0 bases from J, leaving 15 bases between. The germline gives CDR1 SGHRS, CDR2 YFSETQ. The CDR3 is CASSPVGRESTDTQYF. CDR3 bases: TGCGCCAGCAGCCCGGTGGGGCGCGAAAGCACAGATACGCAGTATTTT.

The rearrangement uses TRBV2 and TRBJ1-2; D might be TRBD1 (6 bases). V shed 6 bases and J shed 2 bases, with 10 bases lying between them. The CDR3 has 13 residues. The germline CDR1 and CDR2 sequences are SNHLY and FYNNEI. The CDR3, as DNA: TGTGCCAGCAGCCGGACAGCAAACTATGGCTACACCTTC. Protein: CASSRTANYGYTF.

The chain employs TRBV24-1 and TRBJ1-2; 8 bases are a match to TRBD1. The CDR3 has 14 residues. The V gene's germline CDR1 is KGHDR and CDR2 SFDVKD. Trimming cost V 4 bases and J 8 bases; bases outside gene matches: 8. The CDR3 DNA reads as TGTGCCACCAGTGACCGCGGACAGGGCGTGGGCTACACCTTC. Its protein product is CATSDRGQGVGYTF.

This clone was recorded only once. The chain couples TRBV10-1 to TRBJ1-5; 7 bases agree with TRBD1. This CDR3 is 17 amino acids long. Per the germline V gene, CDR1 is WNHNN and CDR2 is SYGVQD (reference sequence). Trimming took 5 bases from V and 8 from J; bases not matched to a gene: 18. CDR3 DNA sequence: TGCGCCAGCAGTCTTGCGGAGGGACAGACCCAAGTGGAGCCCCAGCATTTT. Its protein product is CASSLAEGQTQVEPQHF.

DNA of the CDR3: TGTGCCAGCCCGGCTTCCCACACTGGAAACACCATATATTTT. Protein sequence: CASPASHTGNTIYF. The rearrangement joins TRBV21-1 to TRBJ1-3. TRBV21-1 is shown as a pseudogene. The CDR3 covers 14 residues.

The CDR3 bases are TGTGCCAGCAGCCAAAGGGGACATGGGGCTTTCTTT. Its translation is CASSQRGHGAFF. V usage is TRBV3-1 (or the pseudogene TRBV3-2) and J usage is TRBJ1-1; TRBD1 is a possible D gene (6 bases). Germline V gene data show CDR1 as LGHDT and CDR2 as YNNKEL (reference sequence). Trimming removed 2 bases at V and 11 bases at J, with 12 bases between. The CDR3 totals 12 residues.

The count of this clone is one. The chain recombines TRBV6-5 with TRBJ1-1; D gene ambiguous. Germline-derived CDR1 and CDR2 are MNHEY and SVGAGI. The V gene lost 6 bases and the J gene lost 4 bases, with 12 bases spanning the gap. The CDR3 covers 13 residues. CDR3 sequence reads: CASRTGKGTEAFF. As DNA, the CDR3 is TGTGCCAGCAGGACGGGAAAAGGCACTGAAGCTTTCTTT.

The chain is built from TRBV6-2 or TRBV6-3 and TRBJ1-2, with D maybe TRBD1 (5 bases). The CDR3 consists of 17 residues. Germline V gene data show CDR1 as MNHEY and CDR2 as SVGEGT. V was pared by 6 bases and J by 0 bases, with 20 bases between. Here the CDR3 reads CASSPYLGGKANYGYTF. The CDR3 DNA reads as TGTGCCAGCAGCCCCTATCTCGGGGGGAAGGCTAACTATGGCTACACCTTC.

The V call is TRBV6-5, the J call TRBJ2-7; D call uncertain. The V gene lost 6 bases and the J gene lost 5 bases, with 8 bases spanning the gap. CDR1 is MNHEY, CDR2 SVGAGI, per germline. CDR3 length: 11 residues. The CDR3 here is CASRLLDEQYF. The CDR3 DNA reads as TGTGCCAGCAGATTACTCGACGAGCAGTACTTC.

This clone has more than one count but fewer than ten. The CDR3 DNA follows: TGTGCCCGGTGGGGGCAGGGACCGCTCACCGGGGAGCTGTTTTTT. This codes for CARWGQGPLTGELFF. This chain uses TRBV30 with TRBJ2-2; D is possibly TRBD1 (6 bases). Trimming took off 8 bases at V and 4 bases at J, with 20 bases between the two ends. The germline V gene has CDR1 GTSNPN and CDR2 SVGIG (reference sequence). The CDR3 contains 15 residues.

V is TRBV6-4 and J is TRBJ1-5; TRBD1 is a possible D gene (5 bases). In germline, CDR1 is MRHNA, CDR2 SNTAGT. The CDR3 length is 13 residues. The V gene lost 2 bases and the J gene lost 4 bases, with 6 bases spanning the gap. The CDR3 region is CASSDGGNQPQHF. The CDR3 DNA reads TGTGCCAGCAGTGACGGGGGGAATCAGCCCCAGCATTTT.

J is TRBJ1-2 and V is TRBV20-1; the D gene is possibly TRBD1 (6 bases). In germline, CDR1 is DFQATT, CDR2 SNEGSKA (reference sequence). This CDR3 spans 14 amino acids. V was clipped by 3 bases and J by 2 bases, with 13 bases between them. CDR3 residues: CSASVSGQNYGYTF. CDR3 sequence (DNA): TGCAGTGCTAGTGTGTCCGGACAGAACTATGGCTACACCTTC.

The rearrangement uses TRBV2 and TRBJ1-5; D ambiguous. Per germline, CDR1 SNHLY and CDR2 FYNNEI. This CDR3 has 14 amino acids. V was pared by 4 bases and J by 3 bases, with 10 bases between. The CDR3 bases are TGTGCCAGCAGTGCCCAGGCTATCAATCAGCCCCAGCATTTT. It translates to CASSAQAINQPQHF.